This TCR beta chain was recorded in a study of blood T cell repertoires in COVID-19. Study-level background: Whether acute or convalescent, the COVID-19 samples came from the United States, Italy and Spain. The analysed material was cDNA or gDNA that came from T cells, B-cell-depleted T cells, or PBMCs.

Some clones are missing from TCRdb's copy, which holds only in-frame ones; the method was immunoSEQ multiplex PCR. The data show approximately 90,000 clones, 81% seen once. With V trimmed by 10 bases and J by 1 base, 6 bases remained unmatched. The CDR3 sequence is 13 residues long. Germline V lookup: CDR1 MNHEY, CDR2 SVGAGI. This TCR was sampled from an elderly man with active or convalescent COVID-19. This chain uses TRBV6-5 with TRBJ2-5; 7 bases line up with TRBD2. Sequencing was done on a sample of peripheral blood. CDR3: CATLGGGQETQYF. CDR3 nucleotides: TGTGCCACCTTGGGGGGGGGCCAAGAGACCCAGTACTTC.